This T cell receptor (beta chain) was found in a study of cytomegalovirus exposure and HLA in healthy donors. General study results and limits: Productive rates of about 87% or about 30% were seen for most TCR beta V segments in an earlier analysis.

Primers included in the PCR were 60 Vbeta and 13 Jbeta primers. Assay used: immunoSEQ multiplex PCR; TCRdb lists only in-frame clones, some missing. Among about 150,000 clones listed, 55% to 70% were seen once. The CDR3 is made up of 13 amino acids. CDR1 MGHRA and CDR2 YSYEKL come from the germline V gene. Trimming took 4 bases from V and 7 from J, leaving 10 bases between them. This clone turned up a few times. Its antigen is not known. Material for sequencing was PBMCs. The chain has TRBV4-1 and TRBJ1-4; no reliable D call. This clonotype was sampled from a woman in her 30s in good health and CMV-seropositive. The CDR3 nucleotides read TGCGCCAGCAGCCGGGTCCGGGGTGAAAAACTGTTTTTT. Protein product: CASSRVRGEKLFF.